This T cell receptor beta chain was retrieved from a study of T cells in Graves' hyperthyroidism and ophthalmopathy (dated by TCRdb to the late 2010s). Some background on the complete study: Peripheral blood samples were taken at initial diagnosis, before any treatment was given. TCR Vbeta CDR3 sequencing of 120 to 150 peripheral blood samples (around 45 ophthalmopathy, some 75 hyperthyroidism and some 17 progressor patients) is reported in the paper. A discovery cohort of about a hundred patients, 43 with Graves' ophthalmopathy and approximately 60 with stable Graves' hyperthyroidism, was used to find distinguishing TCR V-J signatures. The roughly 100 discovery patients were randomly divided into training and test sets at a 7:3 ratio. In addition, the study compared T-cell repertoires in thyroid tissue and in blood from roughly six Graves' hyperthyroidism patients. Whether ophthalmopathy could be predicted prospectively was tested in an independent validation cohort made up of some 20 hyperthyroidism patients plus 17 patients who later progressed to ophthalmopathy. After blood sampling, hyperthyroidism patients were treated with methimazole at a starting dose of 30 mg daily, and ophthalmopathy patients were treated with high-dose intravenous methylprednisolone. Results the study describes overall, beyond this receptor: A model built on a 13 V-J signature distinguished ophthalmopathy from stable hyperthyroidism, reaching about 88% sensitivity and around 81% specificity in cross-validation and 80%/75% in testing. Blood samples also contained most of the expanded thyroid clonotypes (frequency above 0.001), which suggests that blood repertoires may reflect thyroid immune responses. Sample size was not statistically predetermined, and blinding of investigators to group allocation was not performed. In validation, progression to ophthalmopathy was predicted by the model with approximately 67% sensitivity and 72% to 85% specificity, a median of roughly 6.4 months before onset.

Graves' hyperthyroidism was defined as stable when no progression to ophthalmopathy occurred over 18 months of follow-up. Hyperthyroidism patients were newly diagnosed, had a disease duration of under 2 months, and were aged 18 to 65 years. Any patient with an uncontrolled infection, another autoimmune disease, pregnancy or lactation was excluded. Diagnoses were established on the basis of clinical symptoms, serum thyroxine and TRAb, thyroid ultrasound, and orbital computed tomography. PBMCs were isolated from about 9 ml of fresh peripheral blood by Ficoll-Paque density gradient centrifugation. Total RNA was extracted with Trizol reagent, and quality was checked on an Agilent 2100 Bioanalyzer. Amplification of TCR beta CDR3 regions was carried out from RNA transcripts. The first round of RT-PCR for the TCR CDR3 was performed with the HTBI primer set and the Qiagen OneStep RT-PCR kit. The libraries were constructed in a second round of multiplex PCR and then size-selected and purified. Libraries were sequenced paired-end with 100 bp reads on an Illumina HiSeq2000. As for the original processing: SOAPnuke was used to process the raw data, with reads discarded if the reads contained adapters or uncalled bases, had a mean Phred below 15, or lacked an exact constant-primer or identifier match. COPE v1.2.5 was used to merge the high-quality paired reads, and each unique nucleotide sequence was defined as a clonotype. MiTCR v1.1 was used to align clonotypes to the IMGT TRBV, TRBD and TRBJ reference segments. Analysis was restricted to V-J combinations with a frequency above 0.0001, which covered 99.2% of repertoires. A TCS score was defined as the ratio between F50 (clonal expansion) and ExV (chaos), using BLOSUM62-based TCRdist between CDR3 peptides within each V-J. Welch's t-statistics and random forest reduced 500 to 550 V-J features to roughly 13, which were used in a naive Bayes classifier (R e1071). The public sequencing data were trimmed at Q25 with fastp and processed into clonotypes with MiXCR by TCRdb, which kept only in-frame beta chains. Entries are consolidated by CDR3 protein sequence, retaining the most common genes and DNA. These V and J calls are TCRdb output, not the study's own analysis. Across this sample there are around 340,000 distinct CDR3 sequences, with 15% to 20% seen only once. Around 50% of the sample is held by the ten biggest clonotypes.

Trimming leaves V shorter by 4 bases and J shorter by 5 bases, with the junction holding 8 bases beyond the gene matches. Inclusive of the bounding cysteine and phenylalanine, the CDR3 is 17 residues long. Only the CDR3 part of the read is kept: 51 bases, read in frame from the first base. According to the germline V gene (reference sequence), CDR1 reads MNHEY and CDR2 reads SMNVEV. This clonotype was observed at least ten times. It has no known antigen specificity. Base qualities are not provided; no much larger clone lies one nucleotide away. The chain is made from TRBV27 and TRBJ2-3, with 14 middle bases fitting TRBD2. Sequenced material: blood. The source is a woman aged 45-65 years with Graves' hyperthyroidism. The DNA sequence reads TGTGCCAGCAGTTCCACGGGACTAGCGGGAGTGTTAGATACGCAGTATTTT. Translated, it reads CASSSTGLAGVLDTQYF.